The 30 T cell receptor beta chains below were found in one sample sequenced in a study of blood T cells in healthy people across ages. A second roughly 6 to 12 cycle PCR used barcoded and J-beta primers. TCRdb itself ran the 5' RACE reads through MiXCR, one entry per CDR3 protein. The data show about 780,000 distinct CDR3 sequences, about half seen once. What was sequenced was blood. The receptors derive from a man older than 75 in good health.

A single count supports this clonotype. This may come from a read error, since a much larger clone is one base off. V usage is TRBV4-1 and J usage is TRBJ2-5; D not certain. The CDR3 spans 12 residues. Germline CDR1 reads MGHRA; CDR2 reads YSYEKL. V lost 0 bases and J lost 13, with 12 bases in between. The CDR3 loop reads CASSQDRRRWYF. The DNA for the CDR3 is TGCGCCAGCAGCCAAGATCGACGGAGATGGTACTTC.

As DNA, the CDR3 is TGTGCCAGCAGCTTTCTAACCGGGACTAGCGGGATATCTTACGAGCAGTACTTC. Translation: CASSFLTGTSGISYEQYF. The genes are TRBV7-2 and TRBJ2-7, with TRBD2 matching over 13 bases. Per the germline V gene, CDR1 is SGHTA and CDR2 is FQGNSA. This CDR3 region has 18 residues. The V segment lost 3 bases and the J segment 4 bases; nucleotides outside the gene matches: 12.

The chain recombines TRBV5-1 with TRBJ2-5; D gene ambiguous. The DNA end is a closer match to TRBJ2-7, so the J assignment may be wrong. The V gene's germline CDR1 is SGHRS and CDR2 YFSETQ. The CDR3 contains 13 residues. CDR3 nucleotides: TGCGCCAGCGCAGCCGGGCGAGACTACGAGCAGTACTTC. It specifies CASAAGRDYEQYF.

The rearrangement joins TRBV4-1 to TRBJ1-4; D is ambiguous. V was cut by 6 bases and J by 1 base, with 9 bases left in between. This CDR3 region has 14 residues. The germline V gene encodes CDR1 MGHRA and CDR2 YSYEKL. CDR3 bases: TGCGCCAGCAGACACAGCGGAACTAATGAAAAACTGTTTTTT. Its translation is CASRHSGTNEKLFF.

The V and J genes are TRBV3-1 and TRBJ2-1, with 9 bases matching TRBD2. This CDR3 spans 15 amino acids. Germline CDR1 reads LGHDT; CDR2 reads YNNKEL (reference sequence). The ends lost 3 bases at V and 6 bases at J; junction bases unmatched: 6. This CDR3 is CASSHTLTSGNEQFF. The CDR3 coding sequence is TGTGCCAGCAGCCACACACTGACTAGCGGCAATGAGCAGTTCTTC.

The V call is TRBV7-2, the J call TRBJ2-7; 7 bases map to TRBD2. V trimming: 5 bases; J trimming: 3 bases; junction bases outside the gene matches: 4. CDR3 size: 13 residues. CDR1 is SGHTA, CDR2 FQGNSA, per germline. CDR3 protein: CASSDTSVYEQYF. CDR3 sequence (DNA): TGTGCCAGCAGCGATACTAGCGTCTACGAGCAGTACTTC.

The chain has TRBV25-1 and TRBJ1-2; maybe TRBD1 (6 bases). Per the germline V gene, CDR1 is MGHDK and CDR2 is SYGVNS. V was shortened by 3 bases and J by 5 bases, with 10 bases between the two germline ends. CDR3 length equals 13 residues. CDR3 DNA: TGTGCCAGCAGTGAGGGACAAAAATATGGCTACACCTTC. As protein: CASSEGQKYGYTF.

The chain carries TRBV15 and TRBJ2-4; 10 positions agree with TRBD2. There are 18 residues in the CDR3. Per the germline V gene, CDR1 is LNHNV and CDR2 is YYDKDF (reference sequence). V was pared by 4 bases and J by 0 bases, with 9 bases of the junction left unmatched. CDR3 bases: TGTGCCACCAGCAAGGAAACTAGCGGGGCTCTAGCCAAAAACATTCAGTACTTC. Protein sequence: CATSKETSGALAKNIQYF.

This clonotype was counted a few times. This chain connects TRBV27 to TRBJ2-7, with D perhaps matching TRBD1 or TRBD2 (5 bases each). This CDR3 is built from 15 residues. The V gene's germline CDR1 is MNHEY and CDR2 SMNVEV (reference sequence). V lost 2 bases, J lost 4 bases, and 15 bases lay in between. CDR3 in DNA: TGTGCCAGCAGTTTAGCTGGGGGATCGCCTTACGAGCAGTACTTC. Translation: CASSLAGGSPYEQYF.

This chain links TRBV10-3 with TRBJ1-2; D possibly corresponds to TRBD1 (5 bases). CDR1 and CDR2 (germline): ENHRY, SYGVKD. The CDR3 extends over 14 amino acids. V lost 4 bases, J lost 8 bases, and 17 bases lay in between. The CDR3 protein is CAISGGGEALGYTF. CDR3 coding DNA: TGTGCCATCAGTGGTGGGGGAGAGGCCCTAGGCTACACCTTC.

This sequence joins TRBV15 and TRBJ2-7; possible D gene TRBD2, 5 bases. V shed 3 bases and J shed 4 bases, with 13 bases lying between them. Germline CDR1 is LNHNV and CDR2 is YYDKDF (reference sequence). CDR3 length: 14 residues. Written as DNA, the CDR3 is TGTGCCACCAGCAGGTCCCGGGGAATTTACGAGCAGTACTTC. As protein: CATSRSRGIYEQYF.

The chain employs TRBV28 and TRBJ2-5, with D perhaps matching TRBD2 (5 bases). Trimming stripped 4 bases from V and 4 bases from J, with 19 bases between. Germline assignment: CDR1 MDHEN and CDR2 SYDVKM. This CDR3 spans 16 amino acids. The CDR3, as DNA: TGTGCCAGCAGTTCGCCGGGGTCAAGCCGTGGAGAGACCCAGTACTTC. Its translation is CASSSPGSSRGETQYF.

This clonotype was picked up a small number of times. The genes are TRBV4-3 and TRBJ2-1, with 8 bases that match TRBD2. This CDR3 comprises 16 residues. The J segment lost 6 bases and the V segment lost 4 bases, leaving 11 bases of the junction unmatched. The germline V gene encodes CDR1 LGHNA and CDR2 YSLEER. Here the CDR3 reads CASSRFRGAGGNEQFF. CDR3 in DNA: TGCGCCAGCAGCCGATTTCGCGGGGCGGGAGGCAATGAGCAGTTCTTC.

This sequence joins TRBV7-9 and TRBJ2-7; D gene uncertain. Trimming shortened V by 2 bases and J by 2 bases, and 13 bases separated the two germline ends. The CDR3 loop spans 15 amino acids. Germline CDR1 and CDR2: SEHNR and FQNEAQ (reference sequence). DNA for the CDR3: TGTGCCAGCAGCTTACGTGGACCCCTACCCTACGAGCAGTACTTC. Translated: CASSLRGPLPYEQYF. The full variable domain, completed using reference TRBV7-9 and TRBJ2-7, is DTGVSQNPRHKITKRGQNVTFRCDPISEHNRLYWYRQTLGQGPEFLTYFQNEAQLEKSRLLSDRFSAERPKGSFSTLEIQRTEQGDSAMYLCASSLRGPLPYEQYFGPGTRLTVT.

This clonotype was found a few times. The CDR3 is CSASGGYYVSTDTQYF. CDR3 DNA: TGCAGTGCTAGCGGAGGATATTATGTGAGCACAGATACGCAGTATTTT. This sequence joins TRBV20-1 and TRBJ2-3, with a possible D match to TRBD2 (5 bases). The CDR3 covers 16 residues. Germline V CDR1 and CDR2: DFQATT, SNEGSKA (reference sequence). V was cut by 3 bases and J by 0 bases, with 16 bases left in between.

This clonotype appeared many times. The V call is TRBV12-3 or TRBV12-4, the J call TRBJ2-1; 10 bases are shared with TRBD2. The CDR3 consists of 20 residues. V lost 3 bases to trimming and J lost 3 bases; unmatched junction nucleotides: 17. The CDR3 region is CASSFDRAKREGVYYNEQFF. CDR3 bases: TGTGCCAGCAGTTTCGACCGGGCCAAGCGGGAGGGCGTTTACTACAATGAGCAGTTCTTC.

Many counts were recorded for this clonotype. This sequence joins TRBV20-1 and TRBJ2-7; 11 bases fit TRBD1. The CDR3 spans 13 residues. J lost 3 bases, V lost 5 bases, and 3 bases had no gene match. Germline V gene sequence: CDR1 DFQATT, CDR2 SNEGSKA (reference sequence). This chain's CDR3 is CSASGTGGYEQYF. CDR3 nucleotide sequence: TGCAGTGCTTCCGGGACAGGGGGCTACGAGCAGTACTTC.

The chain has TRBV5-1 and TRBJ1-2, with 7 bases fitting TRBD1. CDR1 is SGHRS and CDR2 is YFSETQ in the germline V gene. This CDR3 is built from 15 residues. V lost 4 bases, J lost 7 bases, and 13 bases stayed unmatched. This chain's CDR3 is CASSGTTTGSTGYTF. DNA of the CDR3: TGCGCCAGCAGCGGAACAACGACAGGGAGTACTGGCTACACCTTC.

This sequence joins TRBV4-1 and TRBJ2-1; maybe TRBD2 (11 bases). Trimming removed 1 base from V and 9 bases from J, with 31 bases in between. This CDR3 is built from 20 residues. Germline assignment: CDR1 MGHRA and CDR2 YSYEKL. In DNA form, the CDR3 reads TGCGCCAGCAGCCAAGTCGACAGGGGGCTTTTCACTAGCGGGAGTAGTGAGCAGTTCTTC. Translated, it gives CASSQVDRGLFTSGSSEQFF.

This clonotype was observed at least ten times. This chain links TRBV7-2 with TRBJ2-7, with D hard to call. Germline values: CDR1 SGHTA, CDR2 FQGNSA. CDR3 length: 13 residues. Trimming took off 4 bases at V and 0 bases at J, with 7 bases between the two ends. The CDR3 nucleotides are TGTGCCAGCAGCTCTCCCGGCTCCTACGAGCAGTACTTC. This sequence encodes CASSSPGSYEQYF.

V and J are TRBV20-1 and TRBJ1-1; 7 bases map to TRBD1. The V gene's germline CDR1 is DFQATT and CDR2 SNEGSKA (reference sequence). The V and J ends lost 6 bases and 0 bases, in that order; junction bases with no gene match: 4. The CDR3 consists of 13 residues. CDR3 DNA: TGCAGTGCAAGGGACAGCATGAACACTGAAGCTTTCTTT. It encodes CSARDSMNTEAFF.

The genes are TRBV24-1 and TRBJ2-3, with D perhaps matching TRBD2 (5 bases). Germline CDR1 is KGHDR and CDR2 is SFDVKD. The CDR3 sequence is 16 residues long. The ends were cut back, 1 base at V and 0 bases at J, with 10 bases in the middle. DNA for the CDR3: TGTGCCACCAGTGATTTCGAGCGGTCTAGCACAGATACGCAGTATTTT. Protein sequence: CATSDFERSSTDTQYF.

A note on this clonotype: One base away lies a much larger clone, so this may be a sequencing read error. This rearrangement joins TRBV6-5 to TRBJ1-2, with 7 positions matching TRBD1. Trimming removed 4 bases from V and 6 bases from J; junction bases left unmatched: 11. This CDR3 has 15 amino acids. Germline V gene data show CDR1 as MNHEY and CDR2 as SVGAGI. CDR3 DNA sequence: TGTGCCAGCAGTTGCCAGGCAGGGGGTCGGAATGGCTACACCTTC. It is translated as CASSCQAGGRNGYTF.

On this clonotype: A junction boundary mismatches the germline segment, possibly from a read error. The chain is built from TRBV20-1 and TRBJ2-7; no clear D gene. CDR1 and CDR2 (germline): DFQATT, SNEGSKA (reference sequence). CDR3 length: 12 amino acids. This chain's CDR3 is CSARDPTRERYF. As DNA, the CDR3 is TGCAGTGCTAGAGATCCGACCCGAGAGCGGTACTTC.

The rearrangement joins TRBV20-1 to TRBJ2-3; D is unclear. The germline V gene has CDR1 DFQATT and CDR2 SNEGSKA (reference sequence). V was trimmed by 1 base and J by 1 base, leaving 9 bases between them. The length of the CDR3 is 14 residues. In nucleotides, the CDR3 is TGCAGTGCTAGAGTTGACGGGCGCACAGATACGCAGTATTTT. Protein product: CSARVDGRTDTQYF.

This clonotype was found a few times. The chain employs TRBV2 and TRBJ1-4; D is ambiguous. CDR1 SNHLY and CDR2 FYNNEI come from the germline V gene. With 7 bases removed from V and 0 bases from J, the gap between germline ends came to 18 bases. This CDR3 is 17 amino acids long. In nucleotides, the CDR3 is TGTGCCAGCAAAGCGCGACGTGGAGGTGCAACTAATGAAAAACTGTTTTTT. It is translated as CASKARRGGATNEKLFF.

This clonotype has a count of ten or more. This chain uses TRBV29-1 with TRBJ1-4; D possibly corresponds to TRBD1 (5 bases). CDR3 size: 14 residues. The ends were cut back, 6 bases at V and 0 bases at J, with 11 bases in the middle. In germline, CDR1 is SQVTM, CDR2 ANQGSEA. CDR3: CSVLTDTTNEKLFF. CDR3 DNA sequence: TGCAGCGTCTTGACGGACACAACTAATGAAAAACTGTTTTTT.

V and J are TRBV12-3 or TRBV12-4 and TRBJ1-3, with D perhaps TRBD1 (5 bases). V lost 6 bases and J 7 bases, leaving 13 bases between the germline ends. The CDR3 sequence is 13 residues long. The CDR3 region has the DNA TGTGCCAGCAGCGATACAGGCGCGAACACCATATATTTT. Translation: CASSDTGANTIYF.

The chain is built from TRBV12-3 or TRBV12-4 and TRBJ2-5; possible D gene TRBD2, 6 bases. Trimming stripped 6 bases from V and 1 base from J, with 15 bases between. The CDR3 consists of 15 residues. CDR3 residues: CASSYSSGAQETQYF. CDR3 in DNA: TGTGCCAGCAGCTACAGTAGCGGTGCCCAAGAGACCCAGTACTTC.

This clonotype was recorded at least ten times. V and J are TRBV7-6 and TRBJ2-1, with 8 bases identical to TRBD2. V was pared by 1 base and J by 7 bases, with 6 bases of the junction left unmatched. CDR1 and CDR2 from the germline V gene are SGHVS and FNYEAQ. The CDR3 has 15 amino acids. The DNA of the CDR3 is TGTGCCAGCAGCTTAGTGGAAACTAGCGGAAATGAGCAGTTCTTC. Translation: CASSLVETSGNEQFF.